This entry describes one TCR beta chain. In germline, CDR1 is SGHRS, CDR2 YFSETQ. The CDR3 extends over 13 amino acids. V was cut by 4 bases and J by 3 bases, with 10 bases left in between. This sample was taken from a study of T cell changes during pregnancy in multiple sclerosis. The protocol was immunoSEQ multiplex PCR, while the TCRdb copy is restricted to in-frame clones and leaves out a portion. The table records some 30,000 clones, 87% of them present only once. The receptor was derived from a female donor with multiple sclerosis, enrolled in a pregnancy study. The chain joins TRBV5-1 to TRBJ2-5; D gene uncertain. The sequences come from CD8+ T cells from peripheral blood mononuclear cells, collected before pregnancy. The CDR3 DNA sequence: TGCGCCAGCAGCGGGCCGCTTGAAGAGACCCAGTACTTC. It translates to CASSGPLEETQYF.